What follows describes a single TCR beta chain. Each of the donors was a healthy bone marrow donor. This sample is part of a study of cytomegalovirus exposure and HLA in healthy donors. Study-level information: As released early, the data held 65 million to 90 million unique TCRs from HLA-typed donors.

The germline V gene encodes CDR1 LGHNA and CDR2 YNFKEQ. The CDR3 spans 15 residues. V lost 0 bases and J lost 2, with 10 bases in between. Both 60 Vbeta primers and 13 Jbeta primers went into the PCR. Generated by immunoSEQ multiplex PCR, the TCRdb table keeps only in-frame clones and is missing some. The sample includes 100,000 or so clones, 74% of them seen just once. This clonotype was obtained from a man aged 50-60 years in good health and CMV-seropositive. The chain couples TRBV4-2 to TRBJ2-5; a weak D match, TRBD1 (5 bases). Material: PBMCs. CDR3 residues: CASSQEGQGQETQYF. The CDR3 nucleotides read TGTGCCAGCAGCCAAGAAGGGCAGGGACAAGAGACCCAGTACTTC.